This T cell receptor beta chain was recovered during a study of blood T cell repertoires in COVID-19. The CDR3 totals 13 residues. Only in-frame clones appear in the TCRdb table, and some are missing; sequencing was by immunoSEQ multiplex PCR. The sample comprises 49,000 or so clones, over 80% of which are singletons, and less than 9% rests with the top ten. Sequenced: peripheral blood. The TCR sequence derives from a man between 50 and 59 years old with acute or convalescent COVID-19. This chain uses TRBV21-1 with TRBJ1-5. TRBV21-1 is designated a pseudogene. In DNA, the CDR3 is TGTGCCAGTCCGCGCCCCCCAAATCAGCCCCAGCATTTT. This codes for CASPRPPNQPQHF.